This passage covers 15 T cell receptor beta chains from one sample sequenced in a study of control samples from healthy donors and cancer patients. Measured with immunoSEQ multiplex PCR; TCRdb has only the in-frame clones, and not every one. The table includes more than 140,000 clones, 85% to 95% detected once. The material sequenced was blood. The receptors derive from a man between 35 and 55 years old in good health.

CDR3 nucleotides: TGTGCCAGCAGCTTGGTACAGGGTTCCTACGAGCAGTACTTC. This translates into CASSLVQGSYEQYF. This chain links TRBV7-2 with TRBJ2-7; a possible D gene is TRBD1 (6 bases). Trimming cost V 3 bases and J 1 base, with 10 bases left between them. Germline V gene data show CDR1 as SGHTA and CDR2 as FQGNSA. The CDR3 is 14 amino acids.

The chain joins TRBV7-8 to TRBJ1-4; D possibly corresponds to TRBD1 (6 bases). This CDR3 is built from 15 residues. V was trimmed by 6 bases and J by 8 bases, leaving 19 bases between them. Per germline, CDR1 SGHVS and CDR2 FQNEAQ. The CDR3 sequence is CASRTGEIRGEKLFF. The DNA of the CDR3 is TGTGCCAGCAGGACGGGGGAGATCAGGGGAGAAAAACTGTTTTTT.

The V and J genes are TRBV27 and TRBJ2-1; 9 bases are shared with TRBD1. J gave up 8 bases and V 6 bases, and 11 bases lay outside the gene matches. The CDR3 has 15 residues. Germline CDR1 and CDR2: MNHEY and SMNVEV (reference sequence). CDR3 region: CASRDRGLSWDEQFF. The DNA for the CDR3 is TGTGCCAGCAGGGACAGGGGACTGTCTTGGGATGAGCAGTTCTTC.

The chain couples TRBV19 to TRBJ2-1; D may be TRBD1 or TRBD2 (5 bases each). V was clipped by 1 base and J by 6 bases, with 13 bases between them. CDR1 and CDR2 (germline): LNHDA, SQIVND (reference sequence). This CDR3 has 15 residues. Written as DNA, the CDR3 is TGTGCCAGTAGTATAGGCCGGGACGGGTCCAATGAGCAGTTCTTC. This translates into CASSIGRDGSNEQFF.

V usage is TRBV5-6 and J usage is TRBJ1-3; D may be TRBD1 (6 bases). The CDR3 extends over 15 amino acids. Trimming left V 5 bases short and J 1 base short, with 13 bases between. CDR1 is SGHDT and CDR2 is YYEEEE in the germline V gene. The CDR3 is CASRQTGSSGNTIYF. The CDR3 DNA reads TGTGCCAGCAGACAAACAGGGAGTTCTGGAAACACCATATATTTT.

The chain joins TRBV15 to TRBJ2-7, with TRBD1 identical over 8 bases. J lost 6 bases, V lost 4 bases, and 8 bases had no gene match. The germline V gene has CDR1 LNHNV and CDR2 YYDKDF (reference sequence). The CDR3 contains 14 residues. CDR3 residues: CATSKGQVVSEQYF. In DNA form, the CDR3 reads TGTGCCACCAGCAAGGGACAGGTGGTCAGCGAGCAGTACTTC.

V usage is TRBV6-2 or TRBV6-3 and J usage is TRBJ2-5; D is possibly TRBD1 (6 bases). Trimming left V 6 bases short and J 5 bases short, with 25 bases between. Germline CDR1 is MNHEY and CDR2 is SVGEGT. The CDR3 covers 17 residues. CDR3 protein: CASSLARDILYPETQYF. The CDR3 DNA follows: TGTGCCAGCAGCCTCGCCCGGGACATCTTATACCCGGAGACCCAGTACTTC.

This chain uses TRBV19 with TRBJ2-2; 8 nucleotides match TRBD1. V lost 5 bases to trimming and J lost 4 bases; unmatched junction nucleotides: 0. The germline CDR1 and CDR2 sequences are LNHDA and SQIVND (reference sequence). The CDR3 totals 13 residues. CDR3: CASSDRGTGELFF. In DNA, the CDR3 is TGTGCCAGTAGTGACAGGGGCACCGGGGAGCTGTTTTTT.

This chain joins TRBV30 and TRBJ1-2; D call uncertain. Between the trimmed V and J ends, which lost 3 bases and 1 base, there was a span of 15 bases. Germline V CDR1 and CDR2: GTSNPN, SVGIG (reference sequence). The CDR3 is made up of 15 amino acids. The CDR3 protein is CAWSFSGGLNYGYTF. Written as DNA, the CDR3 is TGTGCCTGGAGCTTTTCTGGCGGACTTAACTATGGCTACACCTTC.

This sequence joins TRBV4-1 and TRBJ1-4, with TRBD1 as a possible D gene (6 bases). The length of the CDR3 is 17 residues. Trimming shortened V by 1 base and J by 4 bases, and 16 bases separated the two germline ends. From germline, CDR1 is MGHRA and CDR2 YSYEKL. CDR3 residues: CASSQARTGAVNEKLFF. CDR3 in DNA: TGCGCCAGCAGCCAAGCCCGGACGGGGGCGGTTAATGAAAAACTGTTTTTT.

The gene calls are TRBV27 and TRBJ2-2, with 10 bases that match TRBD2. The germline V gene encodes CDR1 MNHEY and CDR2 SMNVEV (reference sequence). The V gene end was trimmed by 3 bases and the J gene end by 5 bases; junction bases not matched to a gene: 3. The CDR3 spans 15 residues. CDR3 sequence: CASSLSSGSTGELFF. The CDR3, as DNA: TGTGCCAGCAGTTTGTCTAGCGGGAGTACCGGGGAGCTGTTTTTT.

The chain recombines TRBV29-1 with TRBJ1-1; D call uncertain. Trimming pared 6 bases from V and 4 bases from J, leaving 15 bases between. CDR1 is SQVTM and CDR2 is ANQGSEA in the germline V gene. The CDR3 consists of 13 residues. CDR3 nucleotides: TGCAGCGTACCCCTCGGGGTAAGCACTGAAGCTTTCTTT. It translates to CSVPLGVSTEAFF.

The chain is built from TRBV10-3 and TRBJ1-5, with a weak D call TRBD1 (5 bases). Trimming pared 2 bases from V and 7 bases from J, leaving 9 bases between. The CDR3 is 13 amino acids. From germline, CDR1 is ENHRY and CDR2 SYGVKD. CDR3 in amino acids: CAISEPGRQPQHF. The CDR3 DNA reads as TGTGCCATCAGTGAGCCAGGGAGGCAGCCCCAGCATTTT.

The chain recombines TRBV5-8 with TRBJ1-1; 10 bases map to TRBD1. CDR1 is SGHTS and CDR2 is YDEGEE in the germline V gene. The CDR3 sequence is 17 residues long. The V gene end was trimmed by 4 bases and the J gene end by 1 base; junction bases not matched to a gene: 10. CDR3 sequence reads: CASSPPAGTGENTEAFF. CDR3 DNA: TGTGCCAGCAGCCCCCCAGCCGGGACAGGGGAGAACACTGAAGCTTTCTTT.

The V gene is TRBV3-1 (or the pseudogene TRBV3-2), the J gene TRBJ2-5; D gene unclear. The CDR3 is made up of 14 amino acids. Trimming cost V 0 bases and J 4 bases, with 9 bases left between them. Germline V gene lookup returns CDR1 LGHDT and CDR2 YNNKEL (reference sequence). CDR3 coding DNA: TGTGCCAGCAGCCAAGATCTTGGGTTAGAGACCCAGTACTTC. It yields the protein CASSQDLGLETQYF.